This is a list of T cell receptor beta chains from one sample in a study of blood T cell repertoires in COVID-19. TCRdb keeps only in-frame clones here, not all; method: immunoSEQ multiplex PCR. The table records approximately 97,000 clones, around nine tenths of them present only once. The material sequenced was peripheral blood. The receptors originated from a man aged 50-59 years with active or convalescent COVID-19. CDR3s include the opening cysteine and the closing phenylalanine or tryptophan. Fields, in order: CDR3 protein, CDR3 DNA, clone size, D gene, J gene, V gene. The D gene is left open where the match is weak. Rows give clone size only sometimes, using once, few, many, or a class for an expanded clone.

CASSGSPDSYSGNTIYF	TGTGCCAGCAGTGGATCCCCGGACAGTTACTCTGGAAACACCATATATTTT	-	-	TRBJ1-3	TRBV6-6
CASSFGQAATNEKLFF	TGTGCCAGTAGTTTTGGACAGGCGGCAACTAATGAAAAACTGTTTTTT	once	TRBD1	TRBJ1-4	TRBV19
CASSYSGLDNEQFF	TGTGCCAGCAGTTACTCTGGACTGGACAATGAGCAGTTCTTC	-	-	TRBJ2-1	TRBV6-5
CASSRPGDQPQHF	TGTGCCAGCAGTCGTCCAGGGGACCAGCCCCAGCATTTT	-	-	TRBJ1-5	TRBV6-6
CASSPEGGAGELFF	TGCGCCAGCAGCCCGGAAGGGGGTGCCGGGGAGCTGTTTTTT	-	-	TRBJ2-2	TRBV5-1
CASSQNPDSRPVAFF	TGTGCCAGCTCACAAAACCCGGACAGTCGGCCGGTGGCTTTCTTT	-	-	TRBJ1-1	TRBV18
CASSEGLGGEKLFF	TGTGCCAGCAGTGAAGGGCTTGGAGGTGAAAAACTGTTTTTT	-	-	TRBJ1-4	TRBV2
CASSEAGLSGNTIYF	TGCGCCAGCAGTGAAGCAGGCCTCTCTGGAAACACCATATATTTT	-	-	TRBJ1-3	TRBV10-2
CASSQDPQDINTGELFF	TGTGCCAGCAGCCAAGATCCCCAGGACATAAACACCGGGGAGCTGTTTTTT	-	-	TRBJ2-2	TRBV3-1/TRBV3-2
CASSPPGTGSSPLHF	TGTGCCAGCAGCCCCCCCGGGACCGGGAGTTCACCCCTCCACTTT	few	-	TRBJ1-6	TRBV9
CASSLSDSPSNYGYTF	TGTGCCAGCAGCCTCTCGGACAGTCCCTCTAACTATGGCTACACCTTC	-	-	TRBJ1-2	TRBV28
CASSIEDRGLGQPQHF	TGTGCCAGTAGTATAGAGGACAGGGGGCTTGGGCAGCCCCAGCATTTT	few	TRBD1	TRBJ1-5	TRBV19
CASSPDRVTNEKLFF	TGTGCCAGCAGCCCTGACAGGGTGACTAATGAAAAACTGTTTTTT	-	TRBD1	TRBJ1-4	TRBV28
CASSQVPGGPYDYTF	TGCGCCAGCAGCCAAGTGCCGGGAGGACCGTATGACTACACCTTC	-	-	TRBJ1-2	TRBV4-1
CASITPGSGQGNSPLHF	TGTGCCAGCATCACTCCGGGGTCCGGACAGGGTAATTCACCCCTCCACTTT	once	TRBD1	TRBJ1-6	TRBV28
CASTLSGGASNQPQHF	TGTGCCAGCACCTTGTCGGGGGGGGCCAGCAATCAGCCCCAGCATTTT	-	-	TRBJ1-5	TRBV6-6
CASSPNSGSETQYF	TGTGCCAGCTCACCAAATTCTGGCAGTGAGACCCAGTACTTC	-	-	TRBJ2-5	TRBV18
CASSWQPGQGTDTQYF	TGTGCCAGCAGCTGGCAGCCGGGACAGGGCACAGATACGCAGTATTTT	-	TRBD1	TRBJ2-3	TRBV7-6
CASSFGTGKGYTF	TGTGCCAGCAGTTTTGGGACAGGGAAAGGCTACACCTTC	-	TRBD1	TRBJ1-2	TRBV2